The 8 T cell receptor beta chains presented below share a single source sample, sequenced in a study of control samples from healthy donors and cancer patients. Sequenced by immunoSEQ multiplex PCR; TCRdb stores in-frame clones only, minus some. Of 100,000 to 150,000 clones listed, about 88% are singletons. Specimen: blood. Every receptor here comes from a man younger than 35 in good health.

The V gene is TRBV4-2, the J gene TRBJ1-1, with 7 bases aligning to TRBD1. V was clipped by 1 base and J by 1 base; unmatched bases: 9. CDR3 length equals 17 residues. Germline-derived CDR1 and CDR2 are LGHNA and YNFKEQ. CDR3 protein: CASSQAPQGIGNTEAFF. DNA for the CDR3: TGTGCCAGCAGCCAAGCCCCACAGGGGATCGGGAACACTGAAGCTTTCTTT.

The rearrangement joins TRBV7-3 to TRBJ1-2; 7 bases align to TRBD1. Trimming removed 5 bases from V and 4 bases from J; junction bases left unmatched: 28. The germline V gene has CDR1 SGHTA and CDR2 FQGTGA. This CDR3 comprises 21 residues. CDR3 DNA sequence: TGTGCCAGCAGCCCGACCCGTCCGGGACAGACCCCAAGGGGGTGGTTCTATGGCTACACCTTC. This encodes CASSPTRPGQTPRGWFYGYTF.

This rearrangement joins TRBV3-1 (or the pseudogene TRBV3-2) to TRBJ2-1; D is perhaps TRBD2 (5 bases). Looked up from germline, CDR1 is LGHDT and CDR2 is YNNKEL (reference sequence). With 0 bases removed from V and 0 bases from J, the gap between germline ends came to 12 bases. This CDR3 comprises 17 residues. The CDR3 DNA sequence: TGTGCCAGCAGCCAAGATGAGGGCCTGAGCTCCTACAATGAGCAGTTCTTC. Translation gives CASSQDEGLSSYNEQFF.

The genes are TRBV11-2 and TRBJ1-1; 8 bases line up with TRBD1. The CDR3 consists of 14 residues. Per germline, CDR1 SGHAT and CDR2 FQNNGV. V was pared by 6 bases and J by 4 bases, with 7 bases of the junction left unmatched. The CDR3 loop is CASRVTGEGTEAFF. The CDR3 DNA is TGTGCCAGCAGGGTGACAGGGGAGGGCACTGAAGCTTTCTTT.

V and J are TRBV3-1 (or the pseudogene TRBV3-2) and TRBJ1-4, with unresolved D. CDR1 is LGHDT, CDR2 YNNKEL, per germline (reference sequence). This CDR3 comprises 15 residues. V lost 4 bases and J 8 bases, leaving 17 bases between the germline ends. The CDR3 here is CASSLQRGLGEKLFF. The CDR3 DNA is TGTGCCAGCAGCCTACAACGCGGCTTAGGAGAAAAACTGTTTTTT.

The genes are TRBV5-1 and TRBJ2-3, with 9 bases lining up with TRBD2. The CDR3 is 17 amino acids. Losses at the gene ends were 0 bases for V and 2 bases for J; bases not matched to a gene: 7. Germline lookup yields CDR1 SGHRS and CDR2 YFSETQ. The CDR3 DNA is TGCGCCAGCAGCTTGGTCTCGGCGGGAGGGGTCACAGATACGCAGTATTTT. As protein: CASSLVSAGGVTDTQYF.

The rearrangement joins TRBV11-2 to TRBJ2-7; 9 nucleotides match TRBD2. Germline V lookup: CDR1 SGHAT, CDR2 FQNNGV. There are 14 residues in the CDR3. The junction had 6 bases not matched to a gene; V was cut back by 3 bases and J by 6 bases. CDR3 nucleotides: TGTGCCAGCAGCTTTAGCGGGAGCGGGGTCGAGCAGTACTTC. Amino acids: CASSFSGSGVEQYF.

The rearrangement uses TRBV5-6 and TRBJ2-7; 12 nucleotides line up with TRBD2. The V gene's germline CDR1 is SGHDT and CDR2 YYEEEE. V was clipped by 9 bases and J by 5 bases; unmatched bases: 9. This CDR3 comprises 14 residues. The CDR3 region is CATLLAGGPHEQYF. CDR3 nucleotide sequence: TGTGCCACCCTCCTAGCGGGAGGGCCCCACGAGCAGTACTTC.